The clone carrying this T cell receptor (beta chain) was seen ten or more times. Its target is unknown. TCRdb re-called the RT-PCR reads through MiXCR, storing one row per CDR3 protein. This table holds fewer than 700,000 distinct CDR3 sequences, 13% found once. The sample comes from a study of response to subunit inactivated influenza vaccine. Overall study findings and caveats: After each seasonal influenza vaccination, few new T cells are recruited, the authors suggested.

This clonotype was sampled from a man between 50 and 59 years old who received an inactivated influenza vaccine. The sequences come from PBMCs from blood, collected roughly 47 days after vaccination.

The CDR3 nucleotides read TGCGCCAGCAGCCCAAGTGCCGGCCACTACGAGCAGTACTTC. This codes for CASSPSAGHYEQYF. V is TRBV4-3 and J is TRBJ2-7; D is undetermined. The CDR3 extends over 14 amino acids. V lost 4 bases to trimming and J lost 3 bases, with 13 bases between them. CDR1 LGHNA and CDR2 YSLEER come from the germline V gene.